The 3 T cell receptor beta chains below all came from one sample that was sequenced in a study of breast tumors, draining lymph nodes, adjacent tissues. Axillary draining lymph nodes of breast cancer patients supplied the node samples. A single record per CDR3 protein comes from TCRdb applying MiXCR to the multiplex PCR reads. The table records about 100,000 distinct CDR3 sequences, approximately 22% of them present only once. Sequencing was performed on axillary lymph node tissue. The receptors shown here come from a female donor with breast cancer. Some clones in this sample may be carry-over from other donors' samples.

Concerning this clonotype: One base away lies a much larger clone, so this may be a sequencing read error. The chain carries TRBV6-1 and TRBJ1-4; the D gene is possibly TRBD1 (5 bases). The CDR3 extends over 13 amino acids. CDR1 and CDR2 from the germline V gene are MNHNS and SASEGT. The CDR3 protein is CASSIGGREILFF. CDR3 sequence (DNA): TGTGCCAGCAGTATCGGGGGTCGAGAAATACTGTTTTTT.

The chain couples TRBV4-2 to TRBJ2-2; 9 bases agree with TRBD2. This CDR3 has 16 residues. V dropped 4 bases and J dropped 1; count of bases not matched to a gene: 4. Germline CDR1 LGHNA, CDR2 YNFKEQ. The CDR3 DNA reads TGTGCCAGCAGCCGGGAGACTAGCGGGAACACCGGGGAGCTGTTTTTT. Protein sequence: CASSRETSGNTGELFF.

This clonotype appeared many times. The CDR3 sequence is CASSYLQGMTDTQYF. CDR3 DNA: TGTGCCAGCAGTTACCTCCAGGGGATGACAGATACGCAGTATTTT. This chain links TRBV6-6 with TRBJ2-3, with a weak D call TRBD1 (6 bases). V lost 2 bases and J 3 bases, leaving 12 bases between the germline ends. CDR1 is MNHNY and CDR2 is SVGAGI in the germline V gene (reference sequence). The CDR3 extends over 15 amino acids.